The T cell receptor beta chain described here comes from a study of vaccination effects on CD4 cells after COVID-19. Study background: IL-2 at 9.5 to 10 IU/ml and peptides at around 10 ug/ml were added to cultured PBMC, fewer than 2.5 million per well.

V was pared by 2 bases and J by 0 bases, with 8 bases between. This CDR3 is built from 15 residues. The V gene's germline CDR1 is SGHRS and CDR2 YFSETQ. The study, taken as a whole, reports: Infection-derived and vaccine-derived clones contracted markedly late after vaccination.

The culture ran for around nine days, and then CD4+ T cells were isolated. A half-medium replacement with IL-2 medium was carried out on days 3 and 7. About this clone itself: Its matching antigen is unknown.

Profiling relied on immunoSEQ multiplex PCR, and the TCRdb table lists in-frame clones only, not all of them. Among about 70,000 clones listed, around 77% were seen once. This TCR came from a human donor who received a COVID-19 vaccine. Sequenced material: CD4+ T cells from PBMCs cultured without peptide, taken before COVID-19 vaccination. The rearrangement uses TRBV5-1 and TRBJ1-4, with D unresolved. CDR3 region: CASSFVGATNEKLFF. In nucleotides, the CDR3 is TGCGCCAGCAGCTTCGTCGGAGCAACTAATGAAAAACTGTTTTTT.